This TCR beta chain was recovered during a study of T cell repertoires in cytomegalovirus infection (dated by TCRdb to about 2019). For the study in its entirety: Donor HLA type was relevant to the analysis, because carriage of CMV infection together with the matching HLA type was indicated by public TCR beta signatures.

Points the paper makes about the study in general: In both this cohort and an independent roughly 360-donor cohort, the cumulative frequency of public TCR beta family members distinguished carriers of CMV infection plus the relevant HLA type. The ex vivo response was dominated by HLA-C-restricted CMV-specific TCR beta clonotypes, which also provided the single most frequent clonotype in two of eight donors.

From cysteine to phenylalanine, the CDR3 is 12 amino acids long. Only the CDR3 portion is preserved as DNA: 36 bases, with reading frame beginning at the first base. From V the trimming removes 3 bases and from J it removes 10 bases, while the gene matches leave 2 bases of the junction unaccounted for. Per the germline V gene, SGHVS is the CDR1 and FNYEAQ is the CDR2. Worth noting for this clonotype: The clone's antigen remains unknown. Within one base of it there is no much larger clone, and no base qualities were kept.

TCRdb records Illumina HiSeq 1500 as the sequencer. TCRdb's own reprocessing of the public reads used fastp at Q25 and MiXCR and kept productive beta chains. Rows with a matching CDR3 protein are joined into one entry that keeps the most common DNA and genes. Recorded for this sample are over 150,000 distinct CDR3 sequences; 17% of them occurred a single time. Around 25% of the sample is held by the ten biggest clonotypes. This chain is built from TRBV7-6 and TRBJ2-1; 8 bases in the junction line up with TRBD2. Material for sequencing was CD8+ T cells from PBMCs. The sequence was collected from a human donor in good health (CMV status not recorded). Some clones in this sample may be carry-over from other donors' samples. The CDR3 protein sequence reads: CASSFGGAEQFF. The nucleotide sequence reads as follows: TGTGCCAGCAGCTTCGGGGGGGCCGAGCAGTTCTTC.